What follows are 25 T cell receptor beta chains derived from one specimen sequenced in a study of T cells in Graves' hyperthyroidism and ophthalmopathy. TCR beta CDR3 region amplification was performed from RNA transcripts. A set of HTBI primers served as the primers for a first-round RT-PCR of the TCR CDR3. TCRdb ran MiXCR on the multiplex PCR reads and lists one entry per CDR3 protein. The sample records more than 350,000 distinct CDR3 sequences, more than 14% being singletons. Sequencing was performed on blood. The receptors come from a woman in her twenties or thirties with Graves' ophthalmopathy.

The rearrangement links TRBV6-2 or TRBV6-3 to TRBJ2-4, with a tentative D call TRBD1 (5 bases). V shed 5 bases and J shed 8 bases, with 13 bases lying between them. CDR3 length equals 13 residues. The germline gives CDR1 MNHEY, CDR2 SVGEGT. CDR3 residues: CASSGPLGDIQYF. The CDR3 DNA sequence: TGTGCCAGCAGTGGGCCCCTAGGGGACATTCAGTACTTC.

This clonotype was counted many times. V is TRBV11-2 and J is TRBJ2-5, with D perhaps TRBD1 (5 bases). Germline-derived CDR1 and CDR2 are SGHAT and FQNNGV. The CDR3 extends over 14 amino acids. V was pared by 5 bases and J by 2 bases, with 12 bases between. The CDR3 region is CASSPRPGQETQYF. The DNA for the CDR3 is TGTGCCAGCAGCCCGAGGCCAGGGCAAGAGACCCAGTACTTC.

The rearrangement uses TRBV2 and TRBJ2-7; 9 bases are shared with TRBD1. The germline CDR1 and CDR2 sequences are SNHLY and FYNNEI. J was trimmed by 5 bases and V by 6 bases; bases with no gene match: 5. The CDR3 runs 13 residues. CDR3: CASRGDRADEQYF. In DNA form, the CDR3 reads TGTGCCAGCAGGGGGGACAGGGCCGACGAGCAGTACTTC.

This chain uses TRBV10-3 with TRBJ2-7; D is possibly TRBD2 (6 bases). V lost 6 bases to trimming and J lost 4 bases, with 19 bases between them. Per germline, CDR1 ENHRY and CDR2 SYGVKD. The CDR3 extends over 15 amino acids. The CDR3 DNA reads TGTGCCATCAGGAAAAGGGCGGGGACCGCTTACGAGCAGTACTTC. Its translation: CAIRKRAGTAYEQYF.

In this sample, this clonotype turned up many times. This chain uses TRBV28 with TRBJ2-5; maybe TRBD1 (6 bases). V lost 5 bases, J lost 4 bases, and 11 bases lay in between. Germline CDR1 reads MDHEN; CDR2 reads SYDVKM. The CDR3 consists of 13 residues. Here the CDR3 DNA reads TGTGCCAGCAGTGTAACAGGGCGAGAGACCCAGTACTTC. It yields the protein CASSVTGRETQYF.

In its sample, this clonotype was seen many times. The chain's CDR3 is CASSSLGRMNTEAFF. CDR3 DNA sequence: TGCGCCAGCAGCTCGTTAGGGCGCATGAACACTGAAGCTTTCTTT. The rearrangement links TRBV5-1 to TRBJ1-1; D ambiguous. The V and J ends lost 3 bases and 0 bases respectively, with 12 bases between them. The germline gives CDR1 SGHRS, CDR2 YFSETQ. This CDR3 spans 15 amino acids.

This clonotype was seen a handful of times. This chain joins TRBV7-2 and TRBJ2-5; D perhaps matches TRBD2 (7 bases). The CDR3 has 18 amino acids. The ends were cut back, 3 bases at V and 4 bases at J, with 24 bases in the middle. The germline V gene has CDR1 SGHTA and CDR2 FQGNSA. The CDR3 region is CASSFTGLAGAPGETQYF. CDR3 nucleotides: TGTGCCAGCAGCTTTACCGGACTTGCGGGGGCTCCTGGAGAGACCCAGTACTTC. Using reference TRBV7-2 and TRBJ2-5 for the parts outside the CDR3, the full variable domain is GAGVSQSPSNKVTEKGKDVELRCDPISGHTALYWYRQSLGQGLEFLIYFQGNSAPDKSGLPSDRFSAERTGGSVSTLTIQRTQQEDSAVYLCASSFTGLAGAPGETQYFGPGTRLLVL.

Turning to this clonotype: A much larger clone sits a single nucleotide away, making a read error possible. This chain links TRBV27 with TRBJ1-2; D is undetermined. This CDR3 contains 13 residues. Germline CDR1 is MNHEY and CDR2 is SMNVEV (reference sequence). The CDR3 here is CASSSAANYSYTF. In DNA, the CDR3 is TGTGCCAGCAGTTCTGCAGCTAACTATAGCTACACCTTC.

This clonotype appeared many times. This chain joins TRBV28 and TRBJ2-7; 8 bases map to TRBD1. The germline V gene encodes CDR1 MDHEN and CDR2 SYDVKM. The CDR3 covers 14 residues. J lost 5 bases, V lost 4 bases, and 7 bases had no gene match. CDR3 sequence reads: CASSSRQGIDEQYF. The CDR3 nucleotides read TGTGCCAGCAGTTCCAGACAGGGGATCGACGAGCAGTACTTC.

The chain is built from TRBV28 and TRBJ2-7, with TRBD1 matching over 12 bases. The germline CDR1 and CDR2 sequences are MDHEN and SYDVKM. This CDR3 region has 17 residues. Trimming at V came to 5 bases and at J to 2 bases, leaving 10 bases not matched to a gene. The CDR3 loop reads CASSPWDRGRRTYEQYF. The CDR3 DNA follows: TGTGCCAGCAGTCCGTGGGACAGGGGGCGAAGGACCTACGAGCAGTACTTC.

This clonotype was found many times. An end of the junction does not agree with germline; a read error may underlie this. V and J are TRBV20-1 and TRBJ1-2, with D possibly being TRBD1 (5 bases). There are 13 residues in the CDR3. Germline CDR1 DFQATT, CDR2 SNEGSKA (reference sequence). The CDR3 bases are TGCAGTGCCAGAGATGGGGCTGCTCGGGGCTACACCTTC. This sequence encodes CSARDGAARGYTF.

This clonotype was found many times. The rearrangement links TRBV3-1 to TRBJ2-1; 8 bases match TRBD2. V shed 2 bases, J shed 15 bases, and the junction held 3 bases outside the gene matches. The CDR3 loop spans 11 amino acids. The V gene's germline CDR1 is LGHDT and CDR2 YNNKEL (reference sequence). The CDR3 DNA follows: TGTGCCAGCAGCCAACCCGGGGGGGTGTTCTTC. Protein sequence: CASSQPGGVFF.

This clonotype has at least ten counts. The chain links TRBV20-1 to TRBJ1-2; perhaps TRBD1 as D (6 bases). Trimming stripped 0 bases from V and 4 bases from J, with 15 bases between. CDR3 length: 15 residues. Germline CDR1 and CDR2: DFQATT and SNEGSKA (reference sequence). This chain's CDR3 is CSAREEGVRGYGYTF. The CDR3 DNA follows: TGCAGTGCTAGAGAGGAGGGGGTGCGCGGCTATGGCTACACCTTC.

The V gene is TRBV2, the J gene TRBJ1-5; a possible D gene is TRBD1 (5 bases). The CDR3 loop spans 16 amino acids. Germline values: CDR1 SNHLY, CDR2 FYNNEI. V dropped 6 bases and J dropped 0 bases, with 15 bases sitting between them. Written as DNA, the CDR3 is TGTGCCAGCAGGACGGGACGGGTGAATAGCAATCAGCCCCAGCATTTT. Translating it yields CASRTGRVNSNQPQHF.

At least ten counts were recorded for this clonotype. The CDR3 loop is CASSAGTGYNQPQHF. In DNA, the CDR3 is TGTGCCAGCAGCGCCGGGACAGGGTACAATCAGCCCCAGCATTTT. V gene TRBV3-1 combines with J gene TRBJ1-5; 9 bases are a match to TRBD1. Trimming cost V 5 bases and J 3 bases; bases outside gene matches: 5. Germline CDR1 is LGHDT and CDR2 is YNNKEL (reference sequence). This CDR3 is built from 15 residues.

This clonotype was seen at least ten times. The V gene is TRBV2, the J gene TRBJ1-2; 10 bases map to TRBD1. Germline values: CDR1 SNHLY, CDR2 FYNNEI. Trimming cost V 1 base and J 5 bases; bases outside gene matches: 4. This CDR3 spans 15 amino acids. The CDR3, as DNA: TGTGCCAGCAGTGAAGGGACAGGGGGAAAATATGGCTACACCTTC. Its protein is CASSEGTGGKYGYTF.

Details on this clonotype: The junction departs from the called germline gene at one end, perhaps through a read error. This chain links TRBV7-2 with TRBJ1-6; 9 bases are a match to TRBD1. Per germline, CDR1 SGHTA and CDR2 FQGNSA. The CDR3 sequence is 21 residues long. The CDR3 spells CASSLVFFDRGFLSYNSPHHF. The CDR3 nucleotides are TGTGCCAGCAGCTTAGTATTTTTCGACAGGGGGTTCCTCTCCTATAATTCACCCCACCACTTT.

This clonotype appeared a few times. This rearrangement joins TRBV19 to TRBJ2-7; D is perhaps TRBD2 (5 bases). The CDR3 sequence is 16 residues long. Per germline, CDR1 LNHDA and CDR2 SQIVND (reference sequence). V lost 5 bases, J lost 0 bases, and 17 bases lay in between. CDR3 nucleotides: TGTGCCAGTAGTTCAACGGGGTTGCAGAGCTCCTACGAGCAGTACTTC. Translated: CASSSTGLQSSYEQYF.

This clonotype was counted at least ten times. The J gene is TRBJ2-1, the V gene TRBV15; D might be TRBD1 (6 bases). CDR1 LNHNV and CDR2 YYDKDF come from the germline V gene (reference sequence). The CDR3 loop spans 16 amino acids. Trimming removed 5 bases from V and 3 bases from J, with 17 bases in between. DNA for the CDR3: TGTGCCACCAGCGACAAGTACAGGGACGTCTACAATGAGCAGTTCTTC. This translates into CATSDKYRDVYNEQFF.

The J gene is TRBJ1-6, the V gene TRBV6-1, with TRBD1 matching 7 bases. This CDR3 is 15 amino acids long. Germline CDR1 is MNHNS and CDR2 is SASEGT. V gave up 8 bases and J gave up 4 bases; unmatched junction bases: 8. The CDR3 DNA sequence: TGTGCCAGCGAGAAGACAGGGAGTTATAATTCACCCCTCCACTTT. Its protein is CASEKTGSYNSPLHF.

In this sample, this clonotype turned up many times. The rearrangement uses TRBV30 and TRBJ1-1; D gene uncertain. Trimming pared 0 bases from V and 8 bases from J, leaving 16 bases between. CDR3 length equals 14 residues. Germline lookup yields CDR1 GTSNPN and CDR2 SVGIG (reference sequence). DNA for the CDR3: TGTGCCTGGAGTGTAAATCTAGGCAGTAGCGAAGCTTTCTTT. Protein sequence: CAWSVNLGSSEAFF.

With regard to this clonotype: Being one base from a much bigger clone, this may be a read error. V and J are TRBV7-9 and TRBJ1-4; 10 positions agree with TRBD1. CDR1 and CDR2 (germline): SEHNR, FQNEAQ (reference sequence). The CDR3 runs 16 residues. DNA for the CDR3: TGTGCCAGCAGCCCCGGGACAGGGGAGAGGGATGAAAGACTGTTTTTT. As protein: CASSPGTGERDERLFF.

This clonotype was counted at least ten times. The chain carries TRBV6-1 and TRBJ1-4; 11 bases map to TRBD1. There are 18 residues in the CDR3. The germline CDR1 and CDR2 sequences are MNHNS and SASEGT. V was pared by 5 bases and J by 0 bases, with 8 bases of the junction left unmatched. CDR3 nucleotide sequence: TGTGCCAGCAGTAACGGACAGGGGGCGGGATCAACTAATGAAAAACTGTTTTTT. Its translation is CASSNGQGAGSTNEKLFF.

This clonotype appeared many times. One junction end disagrees with the germline gene, perhaps due to a read error. This chain joins TRBV19 and TRBJ1-1; D is possibly TRBD1 (5 bases). This CDR3 comprises 14 residues. Germline V CDR1 and CDR2: LNHDA, SQIVND (reference sequence). The CDR3 loop reads CASSTVGPNTEVFF. The CDR3 DNA sequence: TGTGCCAGTAGTACTGTGGGACCTAACACTGAAGTTTTCTTT.

This clonotype was detected many times. The chain links TRBV28 to TRBJ1-1; D ambiguous. Germline V gene lookup returns CDR1 MDHEN and CDR2 SYDVKM. The V end lost 5 bases, the J end lost 0 bases, and 16 bases lay between the germline ends. CDR3 size: 16 residues. In nucleotides, the CDR3 is TGTGCCAGCAGTGATCCGGTTCCGAAAATGAACACTGAAGCTTTCTTT. This sequence encodes CASSDPVPKMNTEAFF.